The clone carrying this T cell receptor (beta chain) was detected once. Original methodology: Reference gene primer amplification in the assay estimated nucleated cell counts. Only in-frame clones appear in the TCRdb table, and some are missing; sequencing was by immunoSEQ multiplex PCR. The V and J calls and clone size were taken over from that table, and D and trimming were inferred from the DNA. The sample lists around 250,000 clones, around nine tenths seen once, with approximately 8.2% in the top ten. The CDR3 extends over 14 amino acids. Per the germline V gene, CDR1 is MNHEY and CDR2 is SVGAGI. J was trimmed by 4 bases and V by 7 bases; bases with no gene match: 9. This entry is derived from a study of blood T cell repertoires in COVID-19. Study information: The samples span acute and convalescent COVID-19 from the United States, Italy and Spain. T cells, B-cell-depleted T cells, or PBMCs provided the cDNA or gDNA that served as material.

The source is a man aged 35 to 55 with active or convalescent COVID-19. The sequencing sample was made of peripheral blood. V is TRBV6-5 and J is TRBJ1-2; 7 bases map to TRBD1. The CDR3 bases are TGTGCCAGCAAAGGGACAGTCGGAACCTATGGCTACACCTTC. This codes for CASKGTVGTYGYTF.